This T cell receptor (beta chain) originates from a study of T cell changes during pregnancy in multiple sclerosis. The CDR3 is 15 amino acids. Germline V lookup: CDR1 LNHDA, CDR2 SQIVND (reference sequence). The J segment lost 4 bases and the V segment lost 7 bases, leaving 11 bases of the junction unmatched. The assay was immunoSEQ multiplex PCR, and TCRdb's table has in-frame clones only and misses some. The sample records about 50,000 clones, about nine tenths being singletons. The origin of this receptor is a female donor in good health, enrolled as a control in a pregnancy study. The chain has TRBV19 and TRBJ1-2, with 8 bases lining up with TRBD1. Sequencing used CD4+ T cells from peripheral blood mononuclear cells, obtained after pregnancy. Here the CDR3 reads CASTMVARGLYGYTF. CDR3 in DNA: TGTGCCAGTACCATGGTAGCCAGGGGGCTCTATGGCTACACCTTC.